This entry concerns a single T cell receptor (beta chain). Its antigen is not identified. Profiling relied on immunoSEQ multiplex PCR, and the TCRdb table lists in-frame clones only, not all of them. The top ten clones hold approximately 0.44% of a sample with about 78,000 clones, under 85% of them seen once. This record belongs to a study of OX40 agonist ivuxolimab in advanced cancers. At the level of the study: While on treatment, patients had intravenous ivuxolimab at 0.01 to 10 mg/kg every 2 weeks.

Study-level points and caveats: It was also the case that some nonresponders had low normalized T-cell clonal expansion.

V lost 4 bases and J lost 5, with 18 bases in between. The CDR3 is 15 residues long. In germline, CDR1 is SGHDT, CDR2 YYEEEE. The chain employs TRBV5-6 and TRBJ2-5; possibly TRBD2 for D (6 bases). This specimen was CD4+ or CD8+ T cells sorted from blood, taken in a trial of the OX40 agonist ivuxolimab. The TCR sequence derives from an adult with an advanced solid tumor such as melanoma, head and neck, liver or kidney cancer. Here the CDR3 reads CASSRTGALGETQYF. CDR3 in DNA: TGTGCCAGCAGCCGAACGGGAGCCTTGGGGGAGACCCAGTACTTC.